Listed here are 28 T cell receptor beta chains from one sample, sequenced in a study of low-dose radiotherapy and immunotherapy resistance in tumors. Time point specified: before trial treatment. Priming of first-strand cDNA relied on TRAV- and TRBV-specific primers (covering alpha and beta chains). The PCR that amplified TCRs ran for 20 cycles, relying on a constant-region primer and a V-primer adapter. MiXCR was run by TCRdb on the reads, yielding one entry per CDR3 protein. The table has about 82,000 distinct CDR3 sequences, approximately 17% seen once. The source material was PBMCs, sampled before treatment. The receptors here all came from a male donor with prostate cancer.

There are many counts of this clonotype. V usage is TRBV29-1 and J usage is TRBJ2-1; D call uncertain. Per germline, CDR1 SQVTM and CDR2 ANQGSEA. Deletions cut 1 base from V and 3 bases from J, with 4 bases between. CDR3 length: 12 residues. The chain's CDR3 is CSVEVSYNEQFF. The DNA for the CDR3 is TGCAGCGTTGAAGTTAGCTACAATGAGCAGTTCTTC.

As regards this clonotype: This may stem from a read error, because a much larger clone lies one nucleotide away. The J gene is TRBJ2-1, the V gene TRBV9, with TRBD1 matching 8 bases. CDR3 length: 13 residues. Germline CDR1 and CDR2: SGDLS and YYNGEE. The V and J ends lost 3 bases and 10 bases, in that order; junction bases with no gene match: 6. The CDR3 loop reads CASSAGQGWEQFF. CDR3 coding DNA: TGTGCCAGCAGCGCCGGACAGGGATGGGAGCAGTTCTTC.

This clonotype showed up many times. The V gene is TRBV11-2, the J gene TRBJ1-5, with D possibly matching TRBD1 (5 bases). V was shortened by 5 bases and J by 2 bases, with 7 bases between the two germline ends. The CDR3 has 13 amino acids. The germline gives CDR1 SGHAT, CDR2 FQNNGV. The DNA for the CDR3 is TGTGCCAGCAGCAGGGGAGGCAATCAGCCCCAGCATTTT. Its protein is CASSRGGNQPQHF. Full variable domain (rest looked up from reference TRBV11-2 and TRBJ1-5): EAGVAQSPRYKIIEKRQSVAFWCNPISGHATLYWYQQILGQGPKLLIQFQNNGVVDDSQLPKDRFSAERLKGVDSTLKIQPAKLEDSAVYLCASSRGGNQPQHFGDGTRLSIL.

The chain employs TRBV5-1 and TRBJ2-7; TRBD1 might be the D (6 bases). Between the trimmed V and J ends, which lost 4 bases and 0 bases, there was a span of 11 bases. This CDR3 comprises 14 residues. Germline V gives CDR1 SGHRS, CDR2 YFSETQ. The CDR3 spells CASSTGTISYEQYF. For the CDR3, the DNA is TGCGCCAGCAGCACCGGGACAATCTCCTACGAGCAGTACTTC.

At least ten counts were recorded for this clonotype. This rearrangement joins TRBV24-1 to TRBJ2-6; D gene unclear. The CDR3 is made up of 18 amino acids. V lost 8 bases and J 0 bases, leaving 19 bases between the germline ends. Germline V lookup: CDR1 KGHDR, CDR2 SFDVKD. The CDR3 bases are TGTGCCACCATCGCTGTTAGTACCTTAGGCTCTGGGGCCAACGTCCTGACTTTC. It translates to CATIAVSTLGSGANVLTF.

This clonotype was recorded many times. This chain uses TRBV11-2 with TRBJ2-1; D remains ambiguous. Per germline, CDR1 SGHAT and CDR2 FQNNGV. Trimming stripped 6 bases from V and 9 bases from J, with 18 bases between. The CDR3 is 14 residues long. The CDR3 sequence: CASRGNNRGVEQFF. CDR3 in DNA: TGTGCCAGCAGGGGAAATAATCGAGGCGTTGAGCAGTTCTTC.

This clonotype was detected only a few times. A far larger clone is only one base removed, so a read error is likely. This chain joins TRBV6-2 or TRBV6-3 and TRBJ2-5, with TRBD2 matching over 7 bases. Trimming removed 5 bases from V and 5 bases from J; junction bases left unmatched: 17. The germline CDR1 and CDR2 sequences are MNHEY and SVGEGT. The CDR3 is 17 residues long. CDR3 protein: CASSGVGLAGVGETQYF. The CDR3 DNA reads TGTGCCAGCAGTGGAGTCGGACTTGCGGGAGTAGGGGAGACCCAGTACTTC.

This clonotype was seen a handful of times. The gene calls are TRBV7-3 and TRBJ1-4, with a weak D call TRBD1 (5 bases). Germline V gene lookup returns CDR1 SGHTA and CDR2 FQGTGA. The V end lost 1 base, the J end lost 0 bases, and 15 bases lay between the germline ends. This CDR3 comprises 18 residues. Written as DNA, the CDR3 is TGTGCCAGCAGCTTAAGTACGGGAGGGGATGCAACTAATGAAAAACTGTTTTTT. Translated, it gives CASSLSTGGDATNEKLFF.

The chain uses TRBV20-1 and TRBJ1-1; D gene uncertain. V was shortened by 2 bases and J by 1 base, with 8 bases between the two germline ends. The CDR3 is 13 residues long. The germline V gene has CDR1 DFQATT and CDR2 SNEGSKA (reference sequence). The CDR3 nucleotides are TGCAGTGCTAGAAGTTTAGGGAACACTGAAGCTTTCTTT. It encodes CSARSLGNTEAFF.

This clonotype came up many times. The chain joins TRBV18 to TRBJ2-1; 7 bases align to TRBD2. Losses at the gene ends were 1 base for V and 0 bases for J; bases not matched to a gene: 6. Germline-derived CDR1 and CDR2 are KGHSH and LQKENI. The CDR3 contains 17 residues. The CDR3 sequence is CASSPRNPSGSYNEQFF. CDR3 bases: TGTGCCAGCTCACCACGAAACCCTAGCGGCTCCTACAATGAGCAGTTCTTC.

This clonotype was seen many times. The V gene is TRBV19, the J gene TRBJ1-1; D may be TRBD1 (5 bases). V lost 7 bases, J lost 4 bases, and 16 bases lay in between. This CDR3 is built from 14 residues. Per germline, CDR1 LNHDA and CDR2 SQIVND (reference sequence). The CDR3: CASNTRVRGTEAFF. Here the CDR3 DNA reads TGTGCCAGTAATACAAGGGTGAGGGGCACTGAAGCTTTCTTT.

This clonotype has a count of ten or more. The chain couples TRBV5-1 to TRBJ1-2, with 8 bases aligning to TRBD1. CDR3 size: 14 residues. Unmatched junction bases numbered 5, after V lost 3 bases and J lost 4 bases. The germline CDR1 and CDR2 sequences are SGHRS and YFSETQ. CDR3 DNA: TGCGCCAGCAGCTCTGGACAGGGAGGCTATGGCTACACCTTC. It codes for CASSSGQGGYGYTF. The complete variable domain, with remaining parts taken from reference TRBV5-1 and TRBJ1-2, reads KAGVTQTPRYLIKTRGQQVTLSCSPISGHRSVSWYQQTPGQGLQFLFEYFSETQRNKGNFPGRFSGRQFSNSRSEMNVSTLELGDSALYLCASSSGQGGYGYTFGSGTRLTVV.

This clonotype has at least ten counts. This chain joins TRBV25-1 and TRBJ1-4; D not resolved. The ends were cut back, 4 bases at V and 0 bases at J, with 6 bases in the middle. Germline CDR1 MGHDK, CDR2 SYGVNS. The CDR3 is 14 residues long. CDR3 sequence: CASSVKATNEKLFF. The CDR3 nucleotides are TGTGCCAGCAGTGTTAAGGCAACTAATGAAAAACTGTTTTTT.

This clonotype was seen at least ten times. The V gene is TRBV19, the J gene TRBJ1-1, with a possible D match to TRBD1 (6 bases). V lost 7 bases and J 8 bases, leaving 11 bases between the germline ends. The CDR3 loop spans 11 amino acids. Germline CDR1 is LNHDA and CDR2 is SQIVND (reference sequence). CDR3 sequence: CASTLRGEAFF. CDR3 sequence (DNA): TGTGCCAGTACCCTGAGGGGGGAAGCTTTCTTT. The full variable domain, with the rest looked up from reference TRBV19 and TRBJ1-1, is DGGITQSPKYLFRKEGQNVTLSCEQNLNHDAMYWYRQDPGQGLRLIYYSQIVNDFQKGDIAEGYSVSREKKESFPLTVTSAQKNPTAFYLCASTLRGEAFFGQGTRLTVV.

This clonotype came up many times. This chain connects TRBV9 to TRBJ2-5; 11 bases map to TRBD2. The V gene's germline CDR1 is SGDLS and CDR2 YYNGEE. J gave up 3 bases and V 4 bases, and 8 bases lay outside the gene matches. The length of the CDR3 is 16 residues. The CDR3 here is CASSPRPSGGKETQYF. CDR3 in DNA: TGTGCCAGCAGCCCGCGCCCTAGCGGGGGGAAAGAGACCCAGTACTTC.

This clonotype was counted ten times or more. The chain employs TRBV5-1 and TRBJ1-3; 10 bases fit TRBD1. There are 19 residues in the CDR3. Germline V gene sequence: CDR1 SGHRS, CDR2 YFSETQ. J gave up 0 bases and V 1 base, and 10 bases lay outside the gene matches. The CDR3: CASSLLVMGQGNSGNTIYF. DNA of the CDR3: TGCGCCAGCAGCTTGTTAGTCATGGGACAGGGGAACTCTGGAAACACCATATATTTT.

The chain employs TRBV28 and TRBJ2-1; 11 bases are shared with TRBD2. The trim removed 2 bases at V and 9 bases at J, leaving 0 bases unmatched. The CDR3 covers 13 residues. Per the germline V gene, CDR1 is MDHEN and CDR2 is SYDVKM. The chain's CDR3 is CASSLGTSGEQFF. The CDR3 DNA is TGTGCCAGCAGTTTAGGGACTAGCGGTGAGCAGTTCTTC.

Worth noting for this clonotype: A read error likely explains this, since a far larger clone differs by one base. V usage is TRBV5-1 and J usage is TRBJ2-1; 11 nucleotides agree with TRBD2. With V trimmed by 7 bases and J by 10 bases, 13 bases remained unmatched. The germline V gene encodes CDR1 SGHRS and CDR2 YFSETQ. The CDR3 spans 15 residues. CDR3 DNA sequence: TGCGCCAGCGGCTATATAGCGGGGGGGCCCTACGAGCAGTTCTTC. The encoded protein is CASGYIAGGPYEQFF.

The V gene is TRBV13, the J gene TRBJ1-4; no definite D call. Trimming shortened V by 4 bases and J by 2 bases, and 11 bases separated the two germline ends. CDR3 length equals 15 residues. Germline loops: CDR1 PRHDT, CDR2 FYEKMQ (reference sequence). The CDR3 nucleotides are TGTGCCAGCAGCTGGCGAGGACGGACTAATGAAAAACTGTTTTTT. As protein: CASSWRGRTNEKLFF.

This clonotype was seen ten or more times. V usage is TRBV20-1 and J usage is TRBJ1-5; unclear D gene. V was pared by 1 base and J by 9 bases, with 10 bases between. This CDR3 region has 12 residues. The V gene's germline CDR1 is DFQATT and CDR2 SNEGSKA (reference sequence). In DNA, the CDR3 is TGCAGTGCTAGAGTCGTCGGTGGGCCCCAGCATTTT. This sequence encodes CSARVVGGPQHF.

This clonotype was picked up many times. This chain links TRBV4-2 with TRBJ2-1, with 7 positions matching TRBD1. Germline values: CDR1 LGHNA, CDR2 YNFKEQ. The CDR3 runs to 14 residues. The J segment lost 5 bases and the V segment lost 2 bases, leaving 3 bases of the junction unmatched. The CDR3 spells CASSQRTGDNEQFF. The CDR3 nucleotides read TGTGCCAGCAGCCAACGTACAGGGGACAATGAGCAGTTCTTC.

This clonotype was detected only a few times. The CDR3 ends on some other residue instead of the conserved phenylalanine or tryptophan, so this is likely a read error. The DNA is omitted, as the CDR3 cannot be located on it reliably, and the CDR3 follows TCRdb's listing. This rearrangement joins TRBV28 to TRBJ1-5; whether TRBD1, the table's D call, matches the DNA was not checked. The CDR3 adds up to 14 amino acids, both ends counted. CDR1 and CDR2 (germline): MDHEN, SYDVKM. CDR3 amino acids: CAARGNSNQPQHFG.

At least ten counts were recorded for this clonotype. The chain has TRBV27 and TRBJ1-6, with a weak D call TRBD1 (6 bases). Trimming shortened V by 7 bases and J by 9 bases, and 16 bases separated the two germline ends. The CDR3 totals 14 residues. In germline, CDR1 is MNHEY, CDR2 SMNVEV (reference sequence). CDR3 loop: CASKFRDTSSPLHF. The CDR3 DNA sequence: TGTGCCAGCAAGTTCCGGGACACTTCTTCACCCCTCCACTTT.

In this sample, this clonotype turned up many times. The rearrangement joins TRBV28 to TRBJ2-5, with unresolved D. The CDR3 length is 15 residues. CDR1 and CDR2 from the germline V gene are MDHEN and SYDVKM. Trimming left V 6 bases short and J 2 bases short, with 16 bases between. Here the CDR3 DNA reads TGTGCCAGCAGCTCCGTGGGCCTGGCGCAAGAGACCCAGTACTTC. Translation: CASSSVGLAQETQYF.

At least ten counts were recorded for this clonotype. The chain has TRBV20-1 and TRBJ2-1; 7 positions match TRBD1. The length of the CDR3 is 14 residues. Germline assignment: CDR1 DFQATT and CDR2 SNEGSKA (reference sequence). With V trimmed by 3 bases and J by 3 bases, 5 bases remained unmatched. CDR3 DNA sequence: TGCAGTGCTAGTCCGGGACAGTACTACAATGAGCAGTTCTTC. Residues: CSASPGQYYNEQFF.

This clonotype was detected many times. The chain carries TRBV20-1 and TRBJ2-1; TRBD2 aligns across 7 bases. The germline CDR1 and CDR2 sequences are DFQATT and SNEGSKA (reference sequence). The CDR3 runs 13 residues. Unmatched junction bases numbered 9, after V lost 6 bases and J lost 7 bases. This chain's CDR3 is CSAPPGLHNEQFF. Written as DNA, the CDR3 is TGCAGTGCCCCCCCGGGACTACATAATGAGCAGTTCTTC.

Details on this clonotype: One base away lies a much larger clone, so this may be a sequencing read error. The rearrangement uses TRBV6-5 and TRBJ1-2, with 7 positions matching TRBD1. Germline V gives CDR1 MNHEY, CDR2 SVGAGI. CDR3 length equals 13 residues. CDR3 residues: CAGRRDRDWGYTF. As DNA, the CDR3 is TGTGCCGGCAGAAGAGACAGGGACTGGGGCTACACCTTC.

This clonotype was counted at least ten times. This rearrangement joins TRBV5-1 to TRBJ2-5, with 10 bases matching TRBD2. From germline, CDR1 is SGHRS and CDR2 YFSETQ. Germline trimming cut 4 bases from V and 3 bases from J; bases unmatched to any gene: 6. The CDR3 has 15 residues. In nucleotides, the CDR3 is TGCGCCAGCAGCCCAGGACTAGCGGAGGAAGAGACCCAGTACTTC. Translation gives CASSPGLAEEETQYF. Using reference TRBV5-1 and TRBJ2-5 for the parts outside the CDR3, the full variable domain is KAGVTQTPRYLIKTRGQQVTLSCSPISGHRSVSWYQQTPGQGLQFLFEYFSETQRNKGNFPGRFSGRQFSNSRSEMNVSTLELGDSALYLCASSPGLAEEETQYFGPGTRLLVL.